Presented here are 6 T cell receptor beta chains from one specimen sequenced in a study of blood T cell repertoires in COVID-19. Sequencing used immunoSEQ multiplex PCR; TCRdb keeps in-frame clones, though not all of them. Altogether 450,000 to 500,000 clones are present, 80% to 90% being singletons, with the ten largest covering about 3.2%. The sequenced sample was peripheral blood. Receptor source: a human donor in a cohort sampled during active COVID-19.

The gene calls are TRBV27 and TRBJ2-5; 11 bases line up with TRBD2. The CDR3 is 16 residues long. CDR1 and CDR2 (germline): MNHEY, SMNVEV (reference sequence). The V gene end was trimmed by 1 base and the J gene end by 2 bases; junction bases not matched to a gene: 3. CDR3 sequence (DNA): TGTGCCAGCAGTTTATTGGGACTAGCGGAACAAGAGACCCAGTACTTC. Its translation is CASSLLGLAEQETQYF.

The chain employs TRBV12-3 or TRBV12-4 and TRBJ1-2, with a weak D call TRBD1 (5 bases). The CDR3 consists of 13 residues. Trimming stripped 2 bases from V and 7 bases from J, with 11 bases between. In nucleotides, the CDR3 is TGTGCCAGCAGTTTATTACAGGTCTCTGGCTACACCTTC. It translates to CASSLLQVSGYTF.

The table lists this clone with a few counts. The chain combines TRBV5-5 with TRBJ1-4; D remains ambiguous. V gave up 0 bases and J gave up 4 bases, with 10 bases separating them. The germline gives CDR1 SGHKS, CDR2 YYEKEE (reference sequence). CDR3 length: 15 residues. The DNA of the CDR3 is TGTGCCAGCAGCTTGGAAGAGACATTTAATGAAAAACTGTTTTTT. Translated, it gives CASSLEETFNEKLFF.

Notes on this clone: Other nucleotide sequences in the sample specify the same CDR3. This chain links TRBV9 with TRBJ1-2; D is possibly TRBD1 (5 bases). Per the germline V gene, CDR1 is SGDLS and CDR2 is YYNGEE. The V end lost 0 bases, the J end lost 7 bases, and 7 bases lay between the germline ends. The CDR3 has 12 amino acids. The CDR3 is CASSVVGGGYTF. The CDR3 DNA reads TGTGCCAGCAGCGTAGTCGGGGGTGGCTACACCTTC.

The CDR3 sequence: CASSPGLAGPEQFF. CDR3 sequence (DNA): TGTGCCAGCAGCCCGGGACTAGCGGGGCCGGAGCAGTTCTTC. The chain joins TRBV11-3 to TRBJ2-1; 13 nucleotides match TRBD2. The CDR3 length is 14 residues. CDR1 and CDR2 (germline): SGHNT, YENEEA. V shed 5 bases and J 10 bases; nucleotides not matched to a gene: 5.

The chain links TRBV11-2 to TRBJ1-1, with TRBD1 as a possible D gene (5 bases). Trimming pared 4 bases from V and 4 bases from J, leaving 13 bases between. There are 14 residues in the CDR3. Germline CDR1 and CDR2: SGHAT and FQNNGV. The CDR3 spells CASSSDGGGTEAFF. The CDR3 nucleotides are TGTGCCAGCAGCTCAGACGGGGGGGGCACTGAAGCTTTCTTT.